This T cell receptor beta chain stems from a study of shared clonotypes between healthy human individuals. Study-wide context: Contributing individuals were a couple of females and three males aged 18 to 49.

Assay used: immunoSEQ multiplex PCR; TCRdb lists only in-frame clones, some missing. The data hold over 2 million clones, with around 90% observed a single time. Memory CD4+ cells were the fraction left after CD45RA+ naive selection. Sequencing used naive CD4+ T cells from PBMCs. Documented subset: CD45RA+ positively selected. This TCR was recovered from a man younger than 35 in good health. Some clones in this sample may be carry-over from other donors' samples.

CDR3 region: CSVGGGLLADTQYF. The CDR3, as DNA: TGCAGCGTTGGCGGGGGGCTTCTCGCAGATACGCAGTATTTT. The chain carries TRBV29-1 and TRBJ2-3; 8 bases are shared with TRBD2. Per the germline V gene, CDR1 is SQVTM and CDR2 is ANQGSEA. The CDR3 has 14 residues. J gave up 4 bases and V 4 bases, and 7 bases lay outside the gene matches.